This section outlines one T cell receptor (beta chain) sequence together with its context. The data were taken from a study of T cell repertoires in cytomegalovirus infection. Overall study context: From public TCR beta signatures came an indication of both CMV infection and matching HLA type.

The germline V gene has CDR1 MDHEN and CDR2 SYDVKM. The V and J ends lost 0 bases and 0 bases respectively, with 16 bases between them. The CDR3 sequence is 18 residues long. TCRdb reanalysed the reads using MiXCR and keeps one entry per CDR3 protein. This sample has 310,000 or so distinct CDR3 sequences, with under 30% found just once. This clonotype was obtained from a human donor in good health (CMV status not recorded). Some clones in this sample may be carry-over from other donors' samples. J is TRBJ2-3 and V is TRBV28, with D possibly being TRBD2 (5 bases). The sequenced sample consisted of PBMCs. The CDR3 region is CASSLWSLGSRSTDTQYF. CDR3 coding DNA: TGTGCCAGCAGTTTATGGTCTCTTGGGAGCCGGAGCACAGATACGCAGTATTTT.